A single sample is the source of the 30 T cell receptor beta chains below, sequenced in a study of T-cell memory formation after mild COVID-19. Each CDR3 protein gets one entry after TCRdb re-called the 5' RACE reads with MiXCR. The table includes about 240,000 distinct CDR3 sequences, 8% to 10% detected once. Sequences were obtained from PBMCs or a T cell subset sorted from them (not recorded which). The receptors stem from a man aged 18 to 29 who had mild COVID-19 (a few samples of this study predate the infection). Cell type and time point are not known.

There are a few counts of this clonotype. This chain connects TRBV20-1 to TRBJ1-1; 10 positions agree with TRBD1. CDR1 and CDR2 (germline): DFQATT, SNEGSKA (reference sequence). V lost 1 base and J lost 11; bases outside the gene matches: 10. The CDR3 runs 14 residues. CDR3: CSARARTGGRGAFF. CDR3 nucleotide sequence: TGCAGTGCTAGAGCGCGGACAGGGGGTCGAGGTGCTTTCTTT.

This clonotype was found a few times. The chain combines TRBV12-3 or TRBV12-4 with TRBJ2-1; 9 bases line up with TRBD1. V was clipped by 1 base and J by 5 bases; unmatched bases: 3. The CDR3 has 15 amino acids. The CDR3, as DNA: TGTGCCAGCAGTTTAGGGGGACAGGGTAACAATGAGCAGTTCTTC. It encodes CASSLGGQGNNEQFF.

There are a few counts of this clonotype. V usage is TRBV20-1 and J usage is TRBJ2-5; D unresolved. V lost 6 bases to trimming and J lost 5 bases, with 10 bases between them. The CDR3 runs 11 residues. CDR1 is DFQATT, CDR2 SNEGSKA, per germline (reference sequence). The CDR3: CSALAGETQYF. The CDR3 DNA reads TGCAGTGCGCTGGCCGGGGAGACCCAGTACTTC.

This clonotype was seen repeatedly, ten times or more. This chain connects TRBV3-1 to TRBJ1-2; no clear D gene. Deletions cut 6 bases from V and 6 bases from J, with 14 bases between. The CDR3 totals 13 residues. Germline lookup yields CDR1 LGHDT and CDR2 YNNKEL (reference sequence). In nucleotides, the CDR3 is TGTGCCAGCAGGTCCTCGAGGGCCCATGGCTACACCTTC. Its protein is CASRSSRAHGYTF.

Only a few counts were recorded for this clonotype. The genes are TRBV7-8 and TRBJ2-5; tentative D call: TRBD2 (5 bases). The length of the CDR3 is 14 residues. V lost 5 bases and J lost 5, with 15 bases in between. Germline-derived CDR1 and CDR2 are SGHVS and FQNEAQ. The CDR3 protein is CASSPRGYRETQYF. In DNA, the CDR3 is TGTGCCAGCAGCCCCCGGGGTTATCGGGAGACCCAGTACTTC. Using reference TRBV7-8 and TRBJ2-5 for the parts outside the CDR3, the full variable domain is GAGVSQSPRYKVAKRGQDVALRCDPISGHVSLFWYQQALGQGPEFLTYFQNEAQLDKSGLPSDRFFAERPEGSVSTLKIQRTQQEDSAVYLCASSPRGYRETQYFGPGTRLLVL.

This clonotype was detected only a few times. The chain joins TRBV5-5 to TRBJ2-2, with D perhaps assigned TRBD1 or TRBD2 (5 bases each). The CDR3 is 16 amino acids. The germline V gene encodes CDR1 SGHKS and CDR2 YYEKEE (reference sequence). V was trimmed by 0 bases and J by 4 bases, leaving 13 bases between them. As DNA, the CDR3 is TGTGCCAGCAGCTTGGCAGTGGGGGTAGTCACCGGGGAGCTGTTTTTT. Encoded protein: CASSLAVGVVTGELFF.

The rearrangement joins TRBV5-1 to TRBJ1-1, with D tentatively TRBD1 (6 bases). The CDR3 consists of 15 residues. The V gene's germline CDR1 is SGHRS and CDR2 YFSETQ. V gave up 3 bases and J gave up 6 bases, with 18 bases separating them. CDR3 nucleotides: TGCGCCAGCAGCTCCGGGAGTAGGGGGTCCGCTGAAGCTTTCTTT. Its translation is CASSSGSRGSAEAFF.

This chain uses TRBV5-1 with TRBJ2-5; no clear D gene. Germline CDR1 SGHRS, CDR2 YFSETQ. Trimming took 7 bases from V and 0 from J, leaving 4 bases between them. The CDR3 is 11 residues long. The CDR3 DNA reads TGCGCCAGCGCCTACCAAGAGACCCAGTACTTC. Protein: CASAYQETQYF.

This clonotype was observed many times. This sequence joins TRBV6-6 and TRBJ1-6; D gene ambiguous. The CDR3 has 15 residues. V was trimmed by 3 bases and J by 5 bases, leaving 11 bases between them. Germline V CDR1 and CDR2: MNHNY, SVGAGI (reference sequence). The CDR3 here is CASSYTAGNNSPLHF. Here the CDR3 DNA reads TGTGCCAGCAGTTATACGGCAGGCAATAATTCACCCCTCCACTTT.

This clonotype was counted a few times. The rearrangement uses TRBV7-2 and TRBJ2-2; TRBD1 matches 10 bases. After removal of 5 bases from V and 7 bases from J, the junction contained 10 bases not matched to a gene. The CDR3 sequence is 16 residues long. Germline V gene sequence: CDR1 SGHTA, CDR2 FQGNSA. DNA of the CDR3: TGTGCCAGCAGCCCCGGACAGGGGGGGAGTCGCGGGGAGCTGTTTTTT. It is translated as CASSPGQGGSRGELFF.

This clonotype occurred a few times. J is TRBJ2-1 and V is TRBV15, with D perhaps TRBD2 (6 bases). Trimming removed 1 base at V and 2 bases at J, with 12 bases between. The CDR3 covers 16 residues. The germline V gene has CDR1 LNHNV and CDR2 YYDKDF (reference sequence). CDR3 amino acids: CATSRGAGTTYNEQFF. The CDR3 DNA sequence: TGTGCCACCAGCAGAGGGGCGGGGACCACCTACAATGAGCAGTTCTTC.

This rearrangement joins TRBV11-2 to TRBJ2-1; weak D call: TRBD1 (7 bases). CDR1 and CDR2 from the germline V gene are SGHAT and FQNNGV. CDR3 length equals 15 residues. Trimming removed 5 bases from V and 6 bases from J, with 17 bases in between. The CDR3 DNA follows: TGTGCCAGCAGCCCAGGGGGGCGCGTTCCCAATGAGCAGTTCTTC. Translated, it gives CASSPGGRVPNEQFF. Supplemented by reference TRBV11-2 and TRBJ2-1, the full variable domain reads EAGVAQSPRYKIIEKRQSVAFWCNPISGHATLYWYQQILGQGPKLLIQFQNNGVVDDSQLPKDRFSAERLKGVDSTLKIQPAKLEDSAVYLCASSPGGRVPNEQFFGPGTRLTVL.

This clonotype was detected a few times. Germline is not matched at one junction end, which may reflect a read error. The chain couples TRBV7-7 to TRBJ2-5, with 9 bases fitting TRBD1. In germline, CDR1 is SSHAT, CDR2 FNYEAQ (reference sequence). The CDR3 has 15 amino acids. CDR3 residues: CASSPTTGGQETQYF. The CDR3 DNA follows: TGTGCTAGCAGCCCGACGACAGGGGGCCAAGAGACCCAGTACTTC.

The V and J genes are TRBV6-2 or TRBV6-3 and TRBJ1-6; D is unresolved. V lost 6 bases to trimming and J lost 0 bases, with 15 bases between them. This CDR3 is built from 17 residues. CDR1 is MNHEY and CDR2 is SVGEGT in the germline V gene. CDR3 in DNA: TGTGCCAGCAGAAGTCCGGGATCAAGCTCCTATAATTCACCCCTCCACTTT. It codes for CASRSPGSSSYNSPLHF.

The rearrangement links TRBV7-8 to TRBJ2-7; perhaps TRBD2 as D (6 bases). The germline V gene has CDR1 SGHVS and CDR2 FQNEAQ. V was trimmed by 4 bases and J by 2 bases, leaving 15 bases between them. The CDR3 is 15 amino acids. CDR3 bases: TGTGCCAGCAGCTCCCCGATGTGGGGGGCCTACGAGCAGTACGTC. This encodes CASSSPMWGAYEQYV.

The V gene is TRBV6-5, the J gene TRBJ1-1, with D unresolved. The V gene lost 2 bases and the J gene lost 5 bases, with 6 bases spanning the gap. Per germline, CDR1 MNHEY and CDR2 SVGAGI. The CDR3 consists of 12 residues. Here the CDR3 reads CASSYRKTEAFF. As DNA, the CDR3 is TGTGCCAGCAGTTACAGGAAAACTGAAGCTTTCTTT.

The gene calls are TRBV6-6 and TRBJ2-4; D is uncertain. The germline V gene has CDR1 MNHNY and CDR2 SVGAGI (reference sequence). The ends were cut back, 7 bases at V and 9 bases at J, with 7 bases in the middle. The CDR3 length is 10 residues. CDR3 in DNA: TGTGCCAGCACGGGCAGCATTCAGTACTTC. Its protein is CASTGSIQYF.

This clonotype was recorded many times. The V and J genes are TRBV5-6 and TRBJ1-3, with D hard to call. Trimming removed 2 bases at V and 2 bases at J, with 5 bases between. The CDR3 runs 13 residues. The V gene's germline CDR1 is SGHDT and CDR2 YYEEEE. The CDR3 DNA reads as TGTGCCAGCAGCTTTCCGGCTGGAAACACCATATATTTT. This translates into CASSFPAGNTIYF.

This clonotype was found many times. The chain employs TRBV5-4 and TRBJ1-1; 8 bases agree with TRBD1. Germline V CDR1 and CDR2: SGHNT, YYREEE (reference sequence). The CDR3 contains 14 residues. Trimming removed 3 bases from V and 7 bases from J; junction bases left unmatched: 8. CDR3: CASSSGQAGGEAFF. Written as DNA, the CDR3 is TGTGCCAGCAGCTCGGGACAGGCCGGCGGTGAAGCTTTCTTT.

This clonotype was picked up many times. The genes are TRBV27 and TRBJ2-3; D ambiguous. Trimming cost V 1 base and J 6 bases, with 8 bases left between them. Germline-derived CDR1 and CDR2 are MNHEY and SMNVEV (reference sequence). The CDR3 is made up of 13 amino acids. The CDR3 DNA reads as TGTGCCAGCAGTTTATTGGTCGGTGATACGCAGTATTTT. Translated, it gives CASSLLVGDTQYF.

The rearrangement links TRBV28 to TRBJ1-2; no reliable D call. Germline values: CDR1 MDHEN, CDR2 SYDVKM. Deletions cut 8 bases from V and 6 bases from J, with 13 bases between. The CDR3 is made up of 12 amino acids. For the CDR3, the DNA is TGTGCCAGCCGAGGGATAAGTCATGGCTACACCTTC. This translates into CASRGISHGYTF.

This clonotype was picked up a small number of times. The CDR3 nucleotides are TGCAGTGCTTTTCTAGCGGGGGTCTACAATGAGCAGTTCTTC. This sequence encodes CSAFLAGVYNEQFF. The chain links TRBV20-1 to TRBJ2-1; 10 bases align to TRBD2. V dropped 5 bases and J dropped 3; count of bases not matched to a gene: 4. Germline V gene lookup returns CDR1 DFQATT and CDR2 SNEGSKA (reference sequence). CDR3 length equals 14 residues.

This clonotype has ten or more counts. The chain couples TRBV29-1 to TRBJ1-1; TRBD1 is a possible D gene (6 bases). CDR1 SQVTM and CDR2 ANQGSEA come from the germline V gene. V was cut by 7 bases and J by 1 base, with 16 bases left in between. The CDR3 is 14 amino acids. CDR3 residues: CSAIGGQPNTEAFF. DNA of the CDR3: TGCAGCGCAATAGGGGGACAACCGAACACTGAAGCTTTCTTT.

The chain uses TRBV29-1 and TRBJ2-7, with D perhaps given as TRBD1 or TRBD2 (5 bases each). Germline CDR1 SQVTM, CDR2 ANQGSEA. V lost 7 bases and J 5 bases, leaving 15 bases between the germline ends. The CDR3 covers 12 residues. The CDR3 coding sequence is TGCAGCGCTGGGACCGGCGTCCACGAGCAGTACTTC. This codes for CSAGTGVHEQYF.

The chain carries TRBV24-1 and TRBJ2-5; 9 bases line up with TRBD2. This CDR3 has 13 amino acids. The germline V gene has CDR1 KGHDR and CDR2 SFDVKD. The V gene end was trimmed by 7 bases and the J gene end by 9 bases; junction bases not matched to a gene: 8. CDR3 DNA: TGTGCCACCAGGGTAAAGAAGCGGGGGGCCCAGTACTTC. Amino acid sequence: CATRVKKRGAQYF.

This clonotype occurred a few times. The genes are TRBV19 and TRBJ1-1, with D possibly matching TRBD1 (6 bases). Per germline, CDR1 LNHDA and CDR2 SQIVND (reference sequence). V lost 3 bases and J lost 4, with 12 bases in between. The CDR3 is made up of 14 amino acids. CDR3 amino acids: CASSIQGQFTEAFF. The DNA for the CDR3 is TGTGCCAGTAGTATTCAGGGGCAGTTCACTGAAGCTTTCTTT.

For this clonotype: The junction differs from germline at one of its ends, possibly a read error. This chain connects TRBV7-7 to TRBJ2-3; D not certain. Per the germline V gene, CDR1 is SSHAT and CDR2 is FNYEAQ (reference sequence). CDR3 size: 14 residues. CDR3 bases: TGTGCTAGCAGCCCCTCCCATGGCACAGATACGCAGTATTTT. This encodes CASSPSHGTDTQYF. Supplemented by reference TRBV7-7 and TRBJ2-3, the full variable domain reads GAGVSQSPRYKVTKRGQDVTLRCDPISSHATLYWYQQALGQGPEFLTYFNYEAQPDKSGLPSDRFSAERPEGSISTLTIQRTEQRDSAMYRCASSPSHGTDTQYFGPGTRLTVL.

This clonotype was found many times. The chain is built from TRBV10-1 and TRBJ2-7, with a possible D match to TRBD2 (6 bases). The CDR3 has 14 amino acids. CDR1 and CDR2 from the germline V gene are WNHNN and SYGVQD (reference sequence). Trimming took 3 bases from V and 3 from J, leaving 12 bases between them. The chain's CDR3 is CASSEGDSRYEQYF. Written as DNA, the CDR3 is TGCGCCAGCAGTGAAGGGGACTCCCGCTACGAGCAGTACTTC.

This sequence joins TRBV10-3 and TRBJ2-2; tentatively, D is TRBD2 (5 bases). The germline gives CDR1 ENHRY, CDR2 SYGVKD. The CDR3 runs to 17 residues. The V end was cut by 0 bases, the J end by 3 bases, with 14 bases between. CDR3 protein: CAISESLGLRDTGELFF. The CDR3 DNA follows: TGTGCCATCAGTGAGTCGCTGGGGTTGAGGGACACCGGGGAGCTGTTTTTT.

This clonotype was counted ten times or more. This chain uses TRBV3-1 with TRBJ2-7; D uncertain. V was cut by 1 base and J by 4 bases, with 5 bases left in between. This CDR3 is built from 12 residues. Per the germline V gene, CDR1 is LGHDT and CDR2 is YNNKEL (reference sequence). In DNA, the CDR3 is TGTGCCAGCAGCCAAGGGTTTTACGAGCAGTACTTC. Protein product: CASSQGFYEQYF.